The rows below give T cell receptor beta chains drawn from one sample of a study of OX40 agonist ivuxolimab in advanced cancers. The assay was immunoSEQ multiplex PCR, and TCRdb's table has in-frame clones only and misses some. This sample yields 50,000 to 70,000 clones, of which around 87% are seen a single time; approximately 0.41% belongs to the top ten. This specimen was CD4+ or CD8+ T cells sorted from blood, taken in a trial of the OX40 agonist ivuxolimab. The receptors derive from an adult with an advanced solid tumor such as melanoma, head and neck, liver or kidney cancer. Each CDR3 is given with its conserved first and last residue. The D gene is left open where the match is weak. Only some rows state a clone size, as once, few, many or a class for expanded clones.

D	V	J	size	DNA	CDR3
NA	TRBV5-1	TRBJ2-1	NA	TGCGCCAGCAGCTTGGACAGATACAATGAGCAGTTCTTC	CASSLDRYNEQFF
NA	TRBV5-1	TRBJ2-7	NA	TGCGCCAGCAGCGTGGACAACTACGAGCAGTACTTC	CASSVDNYEQYF
TRBD2	TRBV7-2	TRBJ2-1	NA	TGTGCCAGCAGCTTAGGGACTAGCGGGAGTTATGAGCAGTTCTTC	CASSLGTSGSYEQFF
NA	TRBV18	TRBJ1-3	NA	TGTGCCAGCTCGCCCGGCGGATCTGGAAACACCATATATTTT	CASSPGGSGNTIYF
TRBD2	TRBV5-6	TRBJ2-7	NA	TGTGCCAGCAGCCTCGGACTAGCTAGCAACGAGCAGTACTTC	CASSLGLASNEQYF
NA	TRBV28	TRBJ2-7	NA	TGTGCCAGCAGTGCGTCAGGGACACTAATCCACGAGCAGTACTTC	CASSASGTLIHEQYF
NA	TRBV28	TRBJ2-7	NA	TGTGCCAGCAGTTTGGGCAGTTCGGGCTCCTACGAGCAGTACTTC	CASSLGSSGSYEQYF
TRBD1	TRBV18	TRBJ1-6	NA	TGTGCCAGCTCACCAGGGACAGACAATAATTCACCCCTCCACTTT	CASSPGTDNNSPLHF
NA	TRBV7-9	TRBJ1-1	NA	TGTGCCAGCGAGGGGAGCACTGAAGCTTTCTTT	CASEGSTEAFF
NA	TRBV19	TRBJ1-5	NA	TGTGCCAGTAGTATAGGAGGGAACTATCAGCCCCAGCATTTT	CASSIGGNYQPQHF
NA	TRBV5-1	TRBJ2-5	NA	TGCGCCAGCAGCTTGGAGGGGGTACAAGAGACCCAGTACTTC	CASSLEGVQETQYF
NA	TRBV28	TRBJ1-5	NA	TGTGCCAGCAGTTTGGAACAGTTTTATAGCAATCAGCCCCAGCATTTT	CASSLEQFYSNQPQHF
NA	TRBV29-1	TRBJ2-1	NA	TGCAGCGTTGTCCGGTGGCCCCAGCAGTTCTTC	CSVVRWPQQFF
NA	TRBV28	TRBJ2-2	few	TGTGCCAGCAGTTTATCAAAATGGGGGATCAAAGCGAGCGGGGAGCTGTTTTTT	CASSLSKWGIKASGELFF
TRBD2	TRBV27	TRBJ2-5	few	TGTGCCAGCAGTTTATTAGGGCTAGCGGGAGGTGGAGAGACCCAGTACTTC	CASSLLGLAGGGETQYF
NA	TRBV2	TRBJ2-3	NA	TGTGCCAGCAGTGCAGTGTCTAGCACAGATACGCAGTATTTT	CASSAVSSTDTQYF
NA	TRBV5-6	TRBJ2-6	NA	TGTGCCAGCACCCGGGGGTGGCGCTCTGGGGCCAACGTCCTGACTTTC	CASTRGWRSGANVLTF
NA	TRBV4-3	TRBJ2-5	NA	TGCGCCAGCAGCCAAGGGGCGACTACCCGGCCAGAGACCCAGTACTTC	CASSQGATTRPETQYF
NA	TRBV11-2	TRBJ1-5	once	TGTGCCAGCAGCTTCCTCGGAGGCCAGCCCCAGCATTTT	CASSFLGGQPQHF
NA	TRBV6-1	TRBJ2-5	NA	TGTGCCAGCAGCCACAAGTATATACTGGAGACCCAGTACTTC	CASSHKYILETQYF
TRBD1	TRBV7-9	TRBJ1-2	NA	TGTGCCAGCAGCTTGGGCGGGACAGGGGGCTTTGGCTACACCTTC	CASSLGGTGGFGYTF
NA	TRBV6-5	TRBJ2-1	NA	TGTGCCAGCAGAAGGGGAAATGAGCAGTTCTTC	CASRRGNEQFF
NA	TRBV5-1	TRBJ2-6	NA	TGCGCCAGCAGCTTGGCAGGAAACCCCTCCTCTGGGGCCAACGTCCTGACTTTC	CASSLAGNPSSGANVLTF